This is a list of T cell receptor beta chains from one sample in a study of blood T cell repertoires in COVID-19. Measured with immunoSEQ multiplex PCR; TCRdb has only the in-frame clones, and not every one. The sample records about 320,000 clones, approximately 88% being singletons. Sequencing was done on a sample of peripheral blood. The receptors were gathered from a young woman with COVID-19, enrolled during active disease. CDR3s include the opening cysteine and the closing phenylalanine or tryptophan. A D gene is named only where the DNA matches it firmly. Size is stated for part of the rows, as once, few or many counts, or as a class when the clone is expanded.

d_call: TRBD2; clone_size: -; j_call: TRBJ2-1; v_call: TRBV10-2; cdr3_length: 17; cdr3_aa: CASSDPKLAGLYNEQFF; cdr3_nt: TGCGCCAGCAGTGACCCGAAACTAGCGGGGCTATACAATGAGCAGTTCTTC
d_call: TRBD1; clone_size: -; j_call: TRBJ1-2; v_call: TRBV5-1; cdr3_length: 12; cdr3_aa: CASSSTGAGYTF; cdr3_nt: TGCGCCAGCAGCTCGACAGGGGCCGGCTACACCTTC
d_call: -; clone_size: -; j_call: TRBJ2-5; v_call: TRBV10-1; cdr3_length: 15; cdr3_aa: CASSGGPGNQETQYF; cdr3_nt: TGCGCCAGCAGTGGGGGGCCTGGGAACCAAGAGACCCAGTACTTC
d_call: -; clone_size: -; j_call: TRBJ1-5; v_call: TRBV6-4; cdr3_length: 13; cdr3_aa: CASSPGEGQPQHF; cdr3_nt: TGTGCCAGCAGTCCAGGGGAGGGTCAGCCCCAGCATTTT
d_call: TRBD1; clone_size: -; j_call: TRBJ1-3; v_call: TRBV4-3; cdr3_length: 14; cdr3_aa: CASSLRTGLNTIYF; cdr3_nt: TGCGCCAGCAGCCTTCGGACAGGGCTAAACACCATATATTTT
d_call: -; clone_size: -; j_call: TRBJ1-3; v_call: TRBV5-5; cdr3_length: 16; cdr3_aa: CASSLPLQRSGNTIYF; cdr3_nt: TGTGCCAGCAGCTTGCCCTTGCAGCGCTCTGGAAACACCATATATTTT
d_call: -; clone_size: -; j_call: TRBJ2-3; v_call: TRBV3-1/TRBV3-2; cdr3_length: 12; cdr3_aa: CASSHHPDTQYF; cdr3_nt: TGTGCCAGCAGCCACCATCCCGATACGCAGTATTTT
d_call: -; clone_size: -; j_call: TRBJ1-5; v_call: TRBV18; cdr3_length: 15; cdr3_aa: CASSKETVSNQPQHF; cdr3_nt: TGTGCCAGCTCCAAGGAGACAGTTAGCAATCAGCCCCAGCATTTT
d_call: -; clone_size: -; j_call: TRBJ1-5; v_call: TRBV9; cdr3_length: 11; cdr3_aa: CASSPNQPQHF; cdr3_nt: TGTGCCAGCAGCCCGAATCAGCCCCAGCATTTT
d_call: -; clone_size: -; j_call: TRBJ1-2; v_call: TRBV18; cdr3_length: 16; cdr3_aa: CASSPDVGPANYGYTF; cdr3_nt: TGTGCCAGCTCACCAGATGTGGGGCCCGCTAACTATGGCTACACCTTC
d_call: -; clone_size: -; j_call: TRBJ1-5; v_call: TRBV18; cdr3_length: 15; cdr3_aa: CASSPLAGANQPQHF; cdr3_nt: TGTGCCAGCTCACCCCTCGCAGGGGCGAATCAGCCCCAGCATTTT
d_call: -; clone_size: once; j_call: TRBJ1-5; v_call: TRBV5-5; cdr3_length: 14; cdr3_aa: CASSFLDKNQPQHF; cdr3_nt: TGTGCCAGCAGCTTCTTAGACAAGAATCAGCCCCAGCATTTT
d_call: -; clone_size: -; j_call: TRBJ1-2; v_call: TRBV28; cdr3_length: 13; cdr3_aa: CASSSPGVGGYTF; cdr3_nt: TGTGCCAGCAGTTCCCCGGGGGTTGGGGGCTACACCTTC
d_call: -; clone_size: -; j_call: TRBJ1-2; v_call: TRBV9; cdr3_length: 16; cdr3_aa: CASSVATGAGMGGYTF; cdr3_nt: TGTGCCAGCAGCGTAGCTACGGGAGCAGGGATGGGTGGCTACACCTTC
d_call: TRBD1; clone_size: -; j_call: TRBJ2-2; v_call: TRBV24-1; cdr3_length: 16; cdr3_aa: CATSGSRDRVPGELFF; cdr3_nt: TGTGCCACCAGTGGTTCCCGGGACAGGGTACCCGGGGAGCTGTTTTTT
d_call: -; clone_size: -; j_call: TRBJ1-2; v_call: TRBV6-1; cdr3_length: 12; cdr3_aa: CASSEARYGYTF; cdr3_nt: TGTGCCAGCAGTGAGGCACGATATGGCTACACCTTC